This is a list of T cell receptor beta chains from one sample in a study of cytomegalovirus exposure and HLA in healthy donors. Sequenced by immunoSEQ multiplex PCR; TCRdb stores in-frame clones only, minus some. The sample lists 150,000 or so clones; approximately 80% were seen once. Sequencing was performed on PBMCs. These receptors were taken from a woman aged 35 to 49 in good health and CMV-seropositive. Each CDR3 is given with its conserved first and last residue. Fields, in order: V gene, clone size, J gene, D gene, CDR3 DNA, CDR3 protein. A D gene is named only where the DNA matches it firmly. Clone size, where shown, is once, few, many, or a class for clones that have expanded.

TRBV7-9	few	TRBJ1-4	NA	TGTGCCAGCAGCTTAGCAGGGGGTTACAGGGATGAAAAACTGTTTTTT	CASSLAGGYRDEKLFF
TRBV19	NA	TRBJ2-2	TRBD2	TGTGCCAGTAGTAAAGGGACTAGCGGGAACGTGAACACCGGGGAGCTGTTTTTT	CASSKGTSGNVNTGELFF
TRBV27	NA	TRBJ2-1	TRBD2	TGTGCCAGCAGTTCGCGGGAGGGTGAGCAGTTCTTC	CASSSREGEQFF
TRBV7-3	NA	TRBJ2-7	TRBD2	TGTGCCAGCAGCTTAACTGGGGGGGTAGGGCACGAGCAGTACTTC	CASSLTGGVGHEQYF
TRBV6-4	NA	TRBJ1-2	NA	TGTGCCAGCAGTGACTCGAGCGGGGTTGGCTACACCTTC	CASSDSSGVGYTF
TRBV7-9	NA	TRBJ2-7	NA	TGTGCCAGCAGCCCCCCGAGGGGAGCAGGGGTCTACGAGCAGTACTTC	CASSPPRGAGVYEQYF
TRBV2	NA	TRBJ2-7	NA	TGTGCCAGCACGGAACGGGAGCCGAACGAGCAGTACTTC	CASTEREPNEQYF
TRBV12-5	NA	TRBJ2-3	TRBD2	TGTGCTAGTGGTTTGGTACTAGCGGGGGGGGCAGATACGCAGTATTTT	CASGLVLAGGADTQYF
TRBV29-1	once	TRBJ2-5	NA	TGCAGCGTTGAATTTGGGGGGGGCCGGGAGACCCAGTACTTC	CSVEFGGGRETQYF
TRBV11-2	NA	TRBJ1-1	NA	TGTGCCAGCAGCCCGATTATGGGGCTCGGTGAAGCTTTCTTT	CASSPIMGLGEAFF
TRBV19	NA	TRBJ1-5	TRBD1	TGTGCCACCTCACAGGGGGCCGCGGTAGGCAATCAGCCCCAGCATTTT	CATSQGAAVGNQPQHF
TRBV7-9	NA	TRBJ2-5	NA	TGTGCCAGCAGCTTCTTGTGGCGGGGACAAGAGACCCAGTACTTC	CASSFLWRGQETQYF
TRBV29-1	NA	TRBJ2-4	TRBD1	TGCAGCGTTGAAGATCAGGGGGTATCGGGTCCTAAACTAGCCAAAAACATTCAGTACTTC	CSVEDQGVSGPKLAKNIQYF